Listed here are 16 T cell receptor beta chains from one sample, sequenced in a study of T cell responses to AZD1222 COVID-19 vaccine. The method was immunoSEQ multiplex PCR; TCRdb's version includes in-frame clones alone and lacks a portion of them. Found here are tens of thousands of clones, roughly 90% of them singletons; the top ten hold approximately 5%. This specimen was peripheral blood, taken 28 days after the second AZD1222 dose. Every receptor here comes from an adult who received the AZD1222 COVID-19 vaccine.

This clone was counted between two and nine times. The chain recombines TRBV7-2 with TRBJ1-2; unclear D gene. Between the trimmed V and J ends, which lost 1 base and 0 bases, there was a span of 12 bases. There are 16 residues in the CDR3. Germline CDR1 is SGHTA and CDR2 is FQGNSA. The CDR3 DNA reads TGTGCCAGCAGCTTAGATAGCAGAGACGCTAACTATGGCTACACCTTC. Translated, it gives CASSLDSRDANYGYTF.

CDR3 in DNA: TGCGCCAGCAGCCTGAACACCCAAGAGACCCAGTACTTC. Translation: CASSLNTQETQYF. This chain uses TRBV4-1 with TRBJ2-5; D is unresolved. V was shortened by 4 bases and J by 1 base, with 7 bases between the two germline ends. Germline V gene data show CDR1 as MGHRA and CDR2 as YSYEKL. The CDR3 has 13 amino acids.

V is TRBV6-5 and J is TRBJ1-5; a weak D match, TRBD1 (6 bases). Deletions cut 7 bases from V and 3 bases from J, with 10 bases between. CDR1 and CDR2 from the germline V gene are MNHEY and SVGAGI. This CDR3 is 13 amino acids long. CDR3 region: CASIGQHNQPQHF. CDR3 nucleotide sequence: TGTGCCAGCATAGGACAGCACAATCAGCCCCAGCATTTT.

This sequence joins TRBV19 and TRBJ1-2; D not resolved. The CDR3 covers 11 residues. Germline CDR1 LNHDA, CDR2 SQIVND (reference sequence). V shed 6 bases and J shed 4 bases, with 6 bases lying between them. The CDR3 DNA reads TGTGCCAGTAGCCGGGGCTATGGCTACACCTTC. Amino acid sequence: CASSRGYGYTF.

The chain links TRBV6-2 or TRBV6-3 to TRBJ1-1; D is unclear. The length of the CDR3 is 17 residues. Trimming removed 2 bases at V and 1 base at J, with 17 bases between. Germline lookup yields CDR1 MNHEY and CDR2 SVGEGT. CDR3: CASSYPGWDDKNTEAFF. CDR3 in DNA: TGTGCCAGCAGTTACCCAGGATGGGATGACAAGAACACTGAAGCTTTCTTT.

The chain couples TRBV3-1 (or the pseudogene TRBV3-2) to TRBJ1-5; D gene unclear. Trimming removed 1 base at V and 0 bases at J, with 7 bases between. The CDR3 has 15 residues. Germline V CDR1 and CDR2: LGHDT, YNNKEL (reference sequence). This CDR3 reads CASSQGTYSNQPQHF. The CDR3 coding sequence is TGTGCCAGCAGCCAAGGAACCTATAGCAATCAGCCCCAGCATTTT.

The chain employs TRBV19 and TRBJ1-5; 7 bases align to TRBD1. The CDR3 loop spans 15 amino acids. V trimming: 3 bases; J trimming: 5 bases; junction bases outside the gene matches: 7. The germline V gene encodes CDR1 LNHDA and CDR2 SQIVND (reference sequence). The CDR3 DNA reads TGTGCCAGTAGTATCGGGAGGGGGCCGGATCAGCCCCAGCATTTT. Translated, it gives CASSIGRGPDQPQHF.

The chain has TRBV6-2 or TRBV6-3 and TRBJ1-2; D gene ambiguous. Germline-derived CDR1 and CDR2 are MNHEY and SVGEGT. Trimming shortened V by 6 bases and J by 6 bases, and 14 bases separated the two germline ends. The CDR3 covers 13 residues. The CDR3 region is CASSLREIDGYTF. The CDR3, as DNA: TGTGCCAGCAGCCTTAGGGAAATCGATGGCTACACCTTC.

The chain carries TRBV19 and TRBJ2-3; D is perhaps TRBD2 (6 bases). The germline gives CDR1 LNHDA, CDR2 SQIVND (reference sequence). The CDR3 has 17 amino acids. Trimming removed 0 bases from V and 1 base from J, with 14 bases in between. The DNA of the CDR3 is TGTGCCAGTAGTATAGACCCCGGGCGGGGTGGCACAGATACGCAGTATTTT. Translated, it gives CASSIDPGRGGTDTQYF.

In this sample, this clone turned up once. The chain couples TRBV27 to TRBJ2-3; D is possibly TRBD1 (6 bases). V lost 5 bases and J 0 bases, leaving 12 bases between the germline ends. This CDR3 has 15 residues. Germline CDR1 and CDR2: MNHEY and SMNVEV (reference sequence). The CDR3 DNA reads TGTGCCAGCAGTCCCCGGACAGCTAGCACAGATACGCAGTATTTT. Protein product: CASSPRTASTDTQYF.

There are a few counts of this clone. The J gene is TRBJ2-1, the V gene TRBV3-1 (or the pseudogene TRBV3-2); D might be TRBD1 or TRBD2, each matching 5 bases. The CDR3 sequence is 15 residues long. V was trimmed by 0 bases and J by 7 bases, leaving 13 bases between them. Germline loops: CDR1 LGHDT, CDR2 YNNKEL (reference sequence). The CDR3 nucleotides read TGTGCCAGCAGCCAAGAACTGGGACCTCAAAATGAGCAGTTCTTC. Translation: CASSQELGPQNEQFF.

In nucleotides, the CDR3 is TGTGCCAGTGAGGGACTTAAAAACATTCAGTACTTC. Protein product: CASEGLKNIQYF. The chain is built from TRBV19 and TRBJ2-4, with a weak D call TRBD2 (6 bases). The CDR3 is made up of 12 amino acids. Deletions cut 8 bases from V and 4 bases from J, with 9 bases between. The germline gives CDR1 LNHDA, CDR2 SQIVND (reference sequence).

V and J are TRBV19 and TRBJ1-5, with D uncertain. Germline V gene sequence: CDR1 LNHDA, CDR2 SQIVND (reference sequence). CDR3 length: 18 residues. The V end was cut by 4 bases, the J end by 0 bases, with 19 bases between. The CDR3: CASSTIFIYADSNQPQHF. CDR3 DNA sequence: TGTGCCAGTAGTACAATTTTCATCTACGCCGATAGCAATCAGCCCCAGCATTTT.

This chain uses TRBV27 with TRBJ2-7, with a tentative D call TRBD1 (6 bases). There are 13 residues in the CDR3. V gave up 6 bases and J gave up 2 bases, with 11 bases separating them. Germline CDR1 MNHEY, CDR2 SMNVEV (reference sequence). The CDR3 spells CASRLQGTYEQYF. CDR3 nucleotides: TGTGCCAGCAGGTTACAGGGTACCTACGAGCAGTACTTC.

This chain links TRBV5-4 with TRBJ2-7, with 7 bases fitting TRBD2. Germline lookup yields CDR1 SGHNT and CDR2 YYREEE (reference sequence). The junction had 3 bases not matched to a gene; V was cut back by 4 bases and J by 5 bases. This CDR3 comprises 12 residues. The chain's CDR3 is CASSPGGDEQYF. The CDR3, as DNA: TGTGCCAGCAGCCCGGGGGGAGACGAGCAGTACTTC.

CDR3 region: CASTSGEGQGYEQYF. CDR3 nucleotides: TGTGCCAGCACCTCCGGGGAAGGACAGGGCTACGAGCAGTACTTC. This chain uses TRBV7-6 with TRBJ2-7, with 8 bases that match TRBD1. With 7 bases clipped from V and 3 bases from J, the junction kept 11 bases outside the gene matches. Germline V lookup: CDR1 SGHVS, CDR2 FNYEAQ. The length of the CDR3 is 15 residues.